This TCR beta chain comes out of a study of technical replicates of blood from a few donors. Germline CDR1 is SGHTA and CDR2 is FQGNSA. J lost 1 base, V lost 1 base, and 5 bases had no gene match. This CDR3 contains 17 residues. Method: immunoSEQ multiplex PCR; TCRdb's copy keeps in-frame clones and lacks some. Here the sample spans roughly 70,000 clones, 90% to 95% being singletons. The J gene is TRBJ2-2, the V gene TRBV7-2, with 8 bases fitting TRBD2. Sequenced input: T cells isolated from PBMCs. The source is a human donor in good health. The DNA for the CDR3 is TGTGCCAGCAGCTTAGATGGCGCGGGAGGGAACACCGGGGAGCTGTTTTTT. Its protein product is CASSLDGAGGNTGELFF.